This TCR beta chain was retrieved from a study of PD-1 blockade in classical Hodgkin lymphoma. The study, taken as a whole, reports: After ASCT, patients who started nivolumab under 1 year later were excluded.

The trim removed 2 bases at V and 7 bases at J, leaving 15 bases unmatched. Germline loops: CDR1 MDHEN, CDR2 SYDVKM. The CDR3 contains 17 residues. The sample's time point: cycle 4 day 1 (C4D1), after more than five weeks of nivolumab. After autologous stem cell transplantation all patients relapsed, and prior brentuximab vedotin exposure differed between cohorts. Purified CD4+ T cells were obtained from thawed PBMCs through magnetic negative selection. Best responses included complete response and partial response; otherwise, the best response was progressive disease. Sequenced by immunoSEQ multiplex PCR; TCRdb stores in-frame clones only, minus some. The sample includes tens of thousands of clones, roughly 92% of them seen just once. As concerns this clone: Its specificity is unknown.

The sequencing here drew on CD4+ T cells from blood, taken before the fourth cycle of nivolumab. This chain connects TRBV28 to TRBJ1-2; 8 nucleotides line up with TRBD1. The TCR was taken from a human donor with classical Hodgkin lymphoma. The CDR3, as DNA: TGTGCCAGCAGTTTACCTACCCCCGCAGGGGGCGTCGGTGGCTACACCTTC. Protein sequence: CASSLPTPAGGVGGYTF.